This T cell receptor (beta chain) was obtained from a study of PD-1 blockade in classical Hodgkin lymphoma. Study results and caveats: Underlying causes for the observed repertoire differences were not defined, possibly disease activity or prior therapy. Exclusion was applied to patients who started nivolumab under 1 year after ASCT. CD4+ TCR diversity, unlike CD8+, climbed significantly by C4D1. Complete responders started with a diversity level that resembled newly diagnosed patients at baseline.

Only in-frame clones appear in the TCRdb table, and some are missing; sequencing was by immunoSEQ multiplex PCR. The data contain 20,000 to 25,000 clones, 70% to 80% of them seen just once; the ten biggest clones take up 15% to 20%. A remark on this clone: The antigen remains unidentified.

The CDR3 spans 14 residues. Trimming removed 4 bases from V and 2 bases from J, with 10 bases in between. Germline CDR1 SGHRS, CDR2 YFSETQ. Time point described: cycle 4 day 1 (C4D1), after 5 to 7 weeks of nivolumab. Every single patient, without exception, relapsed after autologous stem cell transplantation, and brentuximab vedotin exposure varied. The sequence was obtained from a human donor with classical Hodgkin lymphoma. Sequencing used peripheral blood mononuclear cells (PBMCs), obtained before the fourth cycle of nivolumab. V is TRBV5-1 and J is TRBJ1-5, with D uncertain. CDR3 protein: CASSKDGGNQPQHF. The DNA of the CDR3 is TGCGCCAGCAGCAAGGACGGTGGCAATCAGCCCCAGCATTTT.